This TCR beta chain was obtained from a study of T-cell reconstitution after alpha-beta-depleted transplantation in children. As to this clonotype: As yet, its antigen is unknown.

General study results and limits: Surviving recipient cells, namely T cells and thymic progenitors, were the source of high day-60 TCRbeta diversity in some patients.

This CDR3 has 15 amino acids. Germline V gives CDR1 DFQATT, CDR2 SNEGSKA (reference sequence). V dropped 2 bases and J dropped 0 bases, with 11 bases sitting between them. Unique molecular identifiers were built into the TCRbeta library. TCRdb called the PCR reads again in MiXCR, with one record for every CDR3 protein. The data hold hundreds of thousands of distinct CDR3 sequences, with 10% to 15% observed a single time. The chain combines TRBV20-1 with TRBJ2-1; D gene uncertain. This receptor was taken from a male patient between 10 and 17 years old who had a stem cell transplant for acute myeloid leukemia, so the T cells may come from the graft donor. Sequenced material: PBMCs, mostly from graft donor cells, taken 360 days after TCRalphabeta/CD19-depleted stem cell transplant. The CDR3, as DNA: TGCAGTGCTAGAAACCACCCAAGCTCCTACAATGAGCAGTTCTTC. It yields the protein CSARNHPSSYNEQFF.